This T cell receptor beta chain appears in the sequencing data of a study of cytomegalovirus exposure and HLA in healthy donors. Trimming left V 8 bases short and J 3 bases short, with 19 bases between. CDR3 size: 15 residues. Per germline, CDR1 MNHEY and CDR2 SMNVEV (reference sequence). The PCR made use of 60 Vbeta and 13 Jbeta primers. Profiled with immunoSEQ multiplex PCR; TCRdb holds only in-frame clones, not every one. The sample yields around 100,000 clones, around 84% seen once. What was sequenced was PBMCs. The sequence came from a woman between 40 and 50 years old in good health and CMV-seropositive. The J gene is TRBJ1-1, the V gene TRBV27; a weak D match, TRBD1 (6 bases). This chain's CDR3 is CASPPRGGGYTEAFF. CDR3 sequence (DNA): TGTGCCAGCCCCCCCCGAGGGGGGGGGTACACTGAAGCTTTCTTT.